Listed below are T cell receptor beta chains from one sample, sequenced in a study of control samples from healthy donors and cancer patients. The method was immunoSEQ multiplex PCR; TCRdb's version includes in-frame clones alone and lacks a portion of them. This table has 40,000 or so clones, about 86% appearing once. The specimen was PBMCs. The origin of the receptors is a woman between 55 and 75 years old with lung cancer. The CDR3 runs from the conserved cysteine through the conserved F or W. A D gene is named only where the DNA matches it firmly. A clone size is listed for some rows: how often the clone was seen (once, few, many), or a class if it is expanded.

CDR3 protein: CASSSETQYF
CDR3 DNA: TGTGCCAGCAGCTCAGAGACCCAGTACTTC
V gene: TRBV11-2
J gene: TRBJ2-5
clone size: .
D gene: .

CDR3 protein: CASSPIGSGANVLTF
CDR3 DNA: TGTGCCAGCTCACCAATCGGCTCTGGGGCCAACGTCCTGACTTTC
V gene: TRBV18
J gene: TRBJ2-6
clone size: once
D gene: .

CDR3 protein: CASSVVSGSVSKEQFF
CDR3 DNA: TGTGCCAGCAGCGTAGTGAGTGGATCCGTTTCCAAGGAGCAGTTCTTC
V gene: TRBV9
J gene: TRBJ2-1
clone size: .
D gene: .

CDR3 protein: CASRDDPYGYTF
CDR3 DNA: TGTGCCAGCAGGGACGACCCCTATGGCTACACCTTC
V gene: TRBV12-3/TRBV12-4
J gene: TRBJ1-2
clone size: .
D gene: .

CDR3 protein: CASSPAGQLTEAFF
CDR3 DNA: TGTGCCAGCAGCCCCGCGGGCCAGCTCACTGAAGCTTTCTTT
V gene: TRBV7-3
J gene: TRBJ1-1
clone size: .
D gene: .

CDR3 protein: CASSIEGDRGYTF
CDR3 DNA: TGTGCCAGTAGTATAGAAGGGGACAGGGGCTACACCTTC
V gene: TRBV19
J gene: TRBJ1-2
clone size: .
D gene: TRBD1

CDR3 protein: CASSLNGATGEKLFF
CDR3 DNA: TGCGCCAGCAGCTTAAATGGGGCGACAGGTGAAAAACTGTTTTTT
V gene: TRBV5-1
J gene: TRBJ1-4
clone size: .
D gene: .

CDR3 protein: CASISVAGRRGASYEQYF
CDR3 DNA: TGTGCCAGCATCTCGGTCGCCGGGAGACGAGGGGCCTCCTACGAGCAGTACTTC
V gene: TRBV27
J gene: TRBJ2-7
clone size: .
D gene: .

CDR3 protein: CASSLGTGGGQPQHF
CDR3 DNA: TGTGCCAGCAGCTTAGGGACAGGGGGCGGCCAGCCCCAGCATTTT
V gene: TRBV7-9
J gene: TRBJ1-5
clone size: .
D gene: TRBD1

CDR3 protein: CASSSPSGQETQYF
CDR3 DNA: TGCGCCAGCAGCTCGCCTAGCGGGCAAGAGACCCAGTACTTC
V gene: TRBV5-1
J gene: TRBJ2-5
clone size: .
D gene: TRBD2

CDR3 protein: CASSLAVNEKLFF
CDR3 DNA: TGCGCCAGCAGCTTGGCTGTTAATGAAAAACTGTTTTTT
V gene: TRBV5-1
J gene: TRBJ1-4
clone size: .
D gene: .

CDR3 protein: CASTGVGTEAFF
CDR3 DNA: TGTGCCAGCACAGGGGTGGGCACTGAAGCTTTCTTT
V gene: TRBV6-5
J gene: TRBJ1-1
clone size: .
D gene: .

CDR3 protein: CASSLDSVTGELFF
CDR3 DNA: TGTGCCAGCAGCTTAGACAGTGTCACCGGGGAGCTGTTTTTT
V gene: TRBV7-3
J gene: TRBJ2-2
clone size: .
D gene: .

CDR3 protein: CSVEDHRVSFDGQETQYF
CDR3 DNA: TGCAGCGTTGAAGATCACAGAGTTAGTTTCGACGGTCAAGAGACCCAGTACTTC
V gene: TRBV29-1
J gene: TRBJ2-5
clone size: few
D gene: .

CDR3 protein: CASSTSGTEQETQYF
CDR3 DNA: TGTGCCAGTAGTACTTCCGGGACAGAACAAGAGACCCAGTACTTC
V gene: TRBV19
J gene: TRBJ2-5
clone size: .
D gene: TRBD1

CDR3 protein: CASSLELNTEAFF
CDR3 DNA: TGCGCCAGCAGCTTGGAGTTGAACACTGAAGCTTTCTTT
V gene: TRBV5-1
J gene: TRBJ1-1
clone size: .
D gene: .

CDR3 protein: CASRTGGQGAVDTQYF
CDR3 DNA: TGTGCCAGCAGGACCGGCGGGCAGGGGGCAGTAGATACGCAGTATTTT
V gene: TRBV5-4
J gene: TRBJ2-3
clone size: .
D gene: TRBD1

CDR3 protein: CASSQAPRTDSYEQYF
CDR3 DNA: TGCGCCAGCAGCCAAGCCCCACGGACTGACTCCTACGAGCAGTACTTC
V gene: TRBV4-3
J gene: TRBJ2-7
clone size: .
D gene: .

CDR3 protein: CASTLSGRAYNEQFF
CDR3 DNA: TGTGCCAGCACCCTAAGCGGCAGGGCCTACAATGAGCAGTTCTTC
V gene: TRBV5-6
J gene: TRBJ2-1
clone size: .
D gene: .

CDR3 protein: CASSSQGAGNSPLHF
CDR3 DNA: TGCGCCAGCAGCTCACAGGGAGCGGGCAATTCACCCCTCCACTTT
V gene: TRBV5-1
J gene: TRBJ1-6
clone size: .
D gene: .

CDR3 protein: CASSSGLAGGAQYF
CDR3 DNA: TGTGCCAGCAGTTCGGGGCTAGCGGGAGGCGCGCAGTATTTT
V gene: TRBV6-4
J gene: TRBJ2-3
clone size: .
D gene: TRBD2

CDR3 protein: CASSLGDGNYGYTF
CDR3 DNA: TGTGCCAGCTCTCTGGGGGACGGGAACTATGGCTACACCTTC
V gene: TRBV18
J gene: TRBJ1-2
clone size: .
D gene: .

CDR3 protein: CASKEGIQPQHF
CDR3 DNA: TGTGCCAGTAAGGAGGGAATACAGCCCCAGCATTTT
V gene: TRBV19
J gene: TRBJ1-5
clone size: few
D gene: .

CDR3 protein: CASRLARDSYNSPLHF
CDR3 DNA: TGTGCCAGCAGGCTCGCCCGGGACAGCTATAATTCACCCCTCCACTTT
V gene: TRBV27
J gene: TRBJ1-6
clone size: .
D gene: TRBD1

CDR3 protein: CASSQVGGDEKLFF
CDR3 DNA: TGCGCCAGCAGCCAAGTAGGGGGGGATGAAAAACTGTTTTTT
V gene: TRBV4-3
J gene: TRBJ1-4
clone size: .
D gene: .

CDR3 protein: CASSSFGGGTDTQYF
CDR3 DNA: TGTGCCAGCAGCTCCTTCGGGGGGGGCACAGATACGCAGTATTTT
V gene: TRBV7-8
J gene: TRBJ2-3
clone size: .
D gene: TRBD2

CDR3 protein: CASSGGQFTEAFF
CDR3 DNA: TGTGCCAGCAGTGGAGGACAGTTCACTGAAGCTTTCTTT
V gene: TRBV28
J gene: TRBJ1-1
clone size: .
D gene: .

CDR3 protein: CASSSQDSNEQFF
CDR3 DNA: TGTGCCAGCAGCTCCCAAGACAGTAATGAGCAGTTCTTC
V gene: TRBV7-9
J gene: TRBJ2-1
clone size: few
D gene: .

CDR3 protein: CASSQWPVEAFF
CDR3 DNA: TGTGCCAGCAGCCAATGGCCAGTAGAAGCTTTCTTT
V gene: TRBV14
J gene: TRBJ1-1
clone size: .
D gene: .

CDR3 protein: CASSSQGAQNTEAFF
CDR3 DNA: TGTGCCAGCAGCTCCCAGGGAGCTCAGAACACTGAAGCTTTCTTT
V gene: TRBV7-9
J gene: TRBJ1-1
clone size: .
D gene: .

CDR3 protein: CASSDRGESPDTQYF
CDR3 DNA: TGTGCCAGCAGTGACCGGGGGGAAAGCCCAGATACGCAGTATTTT
V gene: TRBV6-4
J gene: TRBJ2-3
clone size: .
D gene: TRBD2

CDR3 protein: CASSPISGSTDTQYF
CDR3 DNA: TGTGCCAGCTCACCGATTAGCGGGAGTACAGATACGCAGTATTTT
V gene: TRBV18
J gene: TRBJ2-3
clone size: .
D gene: TRBD2

CDR3 protein: CASSDGTGGNQPQHF
CDR3 DNA: TGTGCCAGCAGCGACGGGACAGGGGGAAATCAGCCCCAGCATTTT
V gene: TRBV5-5
J gene: TRBJ1-5
clone size: .
D gene: TRBD1

CDR3 protein: CASSPRDREAGTEAFF
CDR3 DNA: TGTGCCAGCAGTCCCCGGGACAGGGAAGCAGGGACTGAAGCTTTCTTT
V gene: TRBV27
J gene: TRBJ1-1
clone size: .
D gene: TRBD1

CDR3 protein: CASSYYGKNLNEQFF
CDR3 DNA: TGTGCCAGCAGTTACTACGGCAAGAACCTCAATGAGCAGTTCTTC
V gene: TRBV6-5
J gene: TRBJ2-1
clone size: .
D gene: .

CDR3 protein: CASSEFGDRDSYEQYF
CDR3 DNA: TGTGCCAGCAGTGAATTTGGGGACAGAGACTCCTACGAGCAGTACTTC
V gene: TRBV25-1
J gene: TRBJ2-7
clone size: .
D gene: TRBD1

CDR3 protein: CASRRPSTYNEQFF
CDR3 DNA: TGTGCCAGCAGACGACCATCTACCTACAATGAGCAGTTCTTC
V gene: TRBV6-5
J gene: TRBJ2-1
clone size: .
D gene: .

CDR3 protein: CASSLGPDSSYGYTF
CDR3 DNA: TGTGCCAGCAGCTTAGGCCCCGACAGTAGCTATGGCTACACCTTC
V gene: TRBV7-2
J gene: TRBJ1-2
clone size: few
D gene: .

CDR3 protein: CASSQVGGASEKLFF
CDR3 DNA: TGTGCCAGCAGCCAAGTAGGGGGGGCAAGTGAAAAACTGTTTTTT
V gene: TRBV3-1/TRBV3-2
J gene: TRBJ1-4
clone size: .
D gene: .

CDR3 protein: CASSVAGTTETQYF
CDR3 DNA: TGTGCCAGCAGCGTAGCTGGGACTACAGAGACCCAGTACTTC
V gene: TRBV9
J gene: TRBJ2-5
clone size: .
D gene: TRBD2

CDR3 protein: CASSFQGDYGYTF
CDR3 DNA: TGTGCCAGCAGCTTCCAGGGAGACTATGGCTACACCTTC
V gene: TRBV5-4
J gene: TRBJ1-2
clone size: .
D gene: .

CDR3 protein: CASSLGQKDTEAFF
CDR3 DNA: TGTGCCAGCTCACTGGGACAGAAAGACACTGAAGCTTTCTTT
V gene: TRBV18
J gene: TRBJ1-1
clone size: .
D gene: TRBD1

CDR3 protein: CASSLGQGGINEQYF
CDR3 DNA: TGTGCCAGCAGCTTAGGTCAGGGTGGGATCAACGAGCAGTACTTC
V gene: TRBV7-9
J gene: TRBJ2-7
clone size: few
D gene: .

CDR3 protein: CASSTQDRSEAFF
CDR3 DNA: TGTGCCAGCAGCACCCAGGACAGGAGTGAAGCTTTCTTT
V gene: TRBV7-2
J gene: TRBJ1-1
clone size: .
D gene: TRBD1

CDR3 protein: CASSRNSGTANQPQHF
CDR3 DNA: TGTGCCAGCAGCCGAAACTCCGGGACAGCTAATCAGCCCCAGCATTTT
V gene: TRBV4-2
J gene: TRBJ1-5
clone size: .
D gene: TRBD1

CDR3 protein: CASSLATGGGPQYF
CDR3 DNA: TGCGCCAGCAGCTTGGCCACAGGGGGCGGACCGCAGTACTTC
V gene: TRBV5-1
J gene: TRBJ2-7
clone size: .
D gene: TRBD1

CDR3 protein: CSVEAQGANNEQFF
CDR3 DNA: TGCAGCGTTGAAGCGCAGGGAGCGAACAATGAGCAGTTCTTC
V gene: TRBV29-1
J gene: TRBJ2-1
clone size: .
D gene: .

CDR3 protein: CASSLGTGNTEAFF
CDR3 DNA: TGTGCCAGCTCACTCGGGACAGGGAACACTGAAGCTTTCTTT
V gene: TRBV18
J gene: TRBJ1-1
clone size: .
D gene: TRBD1

CDR3 protein: CASSPTGLGGNQPQHF
CDR3 DNA: TGTGCCAGCAGCCCCACTGGCCTAGGTGGGAATCAGCCCCAGCATTTT
V gene: TRBV3-1/TRBV3-2
J gene: TRBJ1-5
clone size: .
D gene: .

CDR3 protein: CASSGETQYF
CDR3 DNA: TGTGCCAGCAGTGGAGAGACCCAGTACTTC
V gene: TRBV5-6
J gene: TRBJ2-5
clone size: .
D gene: .

CDR3 protein: CASSYVRTREWADTQYF
CDR3 DNA: TGCGCCAGCAGCTACGTCCGAACGAGGGAGTGGGCAGATACGCAGTATTTT
V gene: TRBV4-3
J gene: TRBJ2-3
clone size: .
D gene: .

CDR3 protein: CASSYTAPSSYNEQFF
CDR3 DNA: TGTGCCAGCAGTTATACGGCGCCAAGCTCCTACAATGAGCAGTTCTTC
V gene: TRBV6-5
J gene: TRBJ2-1
clone size: .
D gene: .

CDR3 protein: CASSLEQGGINEQFF
CDR3 DNA: TGTGCCAGCAGCTTAGAACAGGGGGGCATCAATGAGCAGTTCTTC
V gene: TRBV11-3
J gene: TRBJ2-1
clone size: .
D gene: TRBD1